Below, 22 T cell receptor beta chains from the same sample are listed, as sequenced in a study of blood T cell repertoires in COVID-19. TCRdb's copy holds only in-frame clones and misses some; the assay was immunoSEQ multiplex PCR. The sample holds roughly 200,000 clones; approximately 87% are singletons and the top ten take about 6%. Sequenced: peripheral blood. These receptors were collected from a man between 60 and 75 years old who had recovered from COVID-19.

The chain joins TRBV24-1 to TRBJ2-3; 12 bases map to TRBD2. Germline values: CDR1 KGHDR, CDR2 SFDVKD. The CDR3 loop spans 17 amino acids. J lost 8 bases, V lost 1 base, and 9 bases had no gene match. The CDR3 DNA follows: TGTGCCACCAGTGATTTCGGACTAGCGGGATCCGGGCGTACGCAGTATTTT. Encoded protein: CATSDFGLAGSGRTQYF.

This chain joins TRBV19 and TRBJ2-2; 7 bases agree with TRBD2. Unmatched junction bases numbered 7, after V lost 7 bases and J lost 2 bases. CDR3 length: 15 residues. Germline loops: CDR1 LNHDA, CDR2 SQIVND (reference sequence). The CDR3 reads CASTIGGINTGELFF. Here the CDR3 DNA reads TGTGCCAGTACCATCGGGGGGATTAACACCGGGGAGCTGTTTTTT.

The V call is TRBV7-5, the J call TRBJ1-1; the tabulated D call, TRBD1, remains unverified against the DNA. TRBV7-5 is labeled a pseudogene. The CDR3 has 16 residues. In DNA, the CDR3 is TGTGCCAGATTACGACCAAGGACAGGGGGCCACACTGAAGCTTTCTTT. This encodes CARLRPRTGGHTEAFF.

The genes are TRBV5-1 and TRBJ2-2, with D perhaps matching TRBD1 (6 bases). V gave up 5 bases and J gave up 1 base, with 9 bases separating them. The CDR3 runs 14 residues. Germline V lookup: CDR1 SGHRS, CDR2 YFSETQ. In DNA form, the CDR3 reads TGCGCCAGCAGGTGGGGACAGAACACCGGGGAGCTGTTTTTT. Translation gives CASRWGQNTGELFF. Full variable domain (missing parts from reference TRBV5-1 and TRBJ2-2): KAGVTQTPRYLIKTRGQQVTLSCSPISGHRSVSWYQQTPGQGLQFLFEYFSETQRNKGNFPGRFSGRQFSNSRSEMNVSTLELGDSALYLCASRWGQNTGELFFGEGSRLTVL.

The chain couples TRBV2 to TRBJ1-1; D not resolved. The germline CDR1 and CDR2 sequences are SNHLY and FYNNEI. This CDR3 region has 13 residues. The V gene lost 8 bases and the J gene lost 4 bases, with 14 bases spanning the gap. The CDR3 DNA is TGTGCCAGCCGACGCCGGGATACCACTGAAGCTTTCTTT. It specifies CASRRRDTTEAFF.

A single count supports this clone. The rearrangement uses TRBV27 and TRBJ1-2, with TRBD1 matching 9 bases. J gave up 8 bases and V 6 bases, and 10 bases lay outside the gene matches. The CDR3 consists of 14 residues. Germline CDR1 and CDR2: MNHEY and SMNVEV (reference sequence). The CDR3 DNA is TGTGCCAGCAGGACTAGGACAGGGGATCAGGGCTACACCTTC. Amino acids: CASRTRTGDQGYTF.

A few counts support this clone. The rearrangement links TRBV3-1 (or the pseudogene TRBV3-2) to TRBJ1-3, with D perhaps matching TRBD1 (5 bases). Trimming took off 4 bases at V and 7 bases at J, with 17 bases between the two ends. The CDR3 spans 15 residues. Germline V CDR1 and CDR2: LGHDT, YNNKEL (reference sequence). The CDR3 sequence is CASSPPPGLGNTIYF. In DNA form, the CDR3 reads TGTGCCAGCAGCCCCCCCCCGGGACTCGGGAACACCATATATTTT.

The chain combines TRBV5-1 with TRBJ2-1; 9 bases are a match to TRBD1. CDR3 length: 17 residues. Germline V gives CDR1 SGHRS, CDR2 YFSETQ. J gave up 7 bases and V 0 bases, and 11 bases lay outside the gene matches. The CDR3 nucleotides are TGCGCCAGCAGCTTGGTCGCGGGACAGGGTTCGTTAAATGAGCAGTTCTTC. Its protein product is CASSLVAGQGSLNEQFF.

This CDR3 is CASSTSGSLSYEQYF. The CDR3 nucleotides are TGTGCCAGCAGCACTAGCGGGAGCCTCTCCTACGAGCAGTACTTC. This chain links TRBV7-9 with TRBJ2-7, with 11 nucleotides matching TRBD2. Germline loops: CDR1 SEHNR, CDR2 FQNEAQ (reference sequence). This CDR3 is 15 amino acids long. After removal of 5 bases from V and 0 bases from J, the junction contained 3 bases not matched to a gene.

The genes are TRBV30 and TRBJ1-3, with TRBD1 matching 7 bases. This CDR3 comprises 13 residues. Germline-derived CDR1 and CDR2 are GTSNPN and SVGIG (reference sequence). After removal of 4 bases from V and 2 bases from J, the junction contained 2 bases not matched to a gene. The DNA for the CDR3 is TGTGCCTGGACTACAGGGGCTGGAAACACCATATATTTT. It codes for CAWTTGAGNTIYF.

The chain uses TRBV3-1 (or the pseudogene TRBV3-2) and TRBJ2-1; tentative D call: TRBD1 (5 bases). This CDR3 is built from 15 residues. Trimming cost V 2 bases and J 2 bases, with 10 bases left between them. Germline lookup yields CDR1 LGHDT and CDR2 YNNKEL (reference sequence). The DNA for the CDR3 is TGTGCCAGCAGCCAACAGGGTGGGACCTACAATGAGCAGTTCTTC. Its protein product is CASSQQGGTYNEQFF.

About this clone itself: The conserved phenylalanine or tryptophan normally closing the CDR3 is absent here, so this likely arose from a read error. No DNA is shown, since the ends of the CDR3 on it are uncertain; the CDR3 is the one TCRdb lists. The chain combines TRBV6-6 with TRBJ1-4; the D segment call TRBD1 is taken from the table without a DNA check. The CDR3 length is 12 residues, termini included. Per the germline V gene, CDR1 is MNHNY and CDR2 is SVGAGI (reference sequence). This CDR3 is CASSYSLGQGVV.

The chain links TRBV9 to TRBJ2-3; 9 positions match TRBD1. The length of the CDR3 is 17 residues. V lost 3 bases, J lost 1 base, and 9 bases stayed unmatched. Germline lookup yields CDR1 SGDLS and CDR2 YYNGEE. The CDR3 spells CASSATDDRGGTDTQYF. The CDR3 DNA reads TGTGCCAGCAGCGCCACGGATGACAGGGGGGGCACAGATACGCAGTATTTT.

The chain is built from TRBV19 and TRBJ2-3; maybe TRBD1 (5 bases). The CDR3 spans 13 residues. Germline values: CDR1 LNHDA, CDR2 SQIVND (reference sequence). Trimming removed 10 bases from V and 4 bases from J, with 15 bases in between. CDR3 nucleotide sequence: TGTGCCACCCAGCAGGGAAGCGCAGATACGCAGTATTTT. It yields the protein CATQQGSADTQYF. Using reference TRBV19 and TRBJ2-3 for the parts outside the CDR3, the full variable domain is DGGITQSPKYLFRKEGQNVTLSCEQNLNHDAMYWYRQDPGQGLRLIYYSQIVNDFQKGDIAEGYSVSREKKESFPLTVTSAQKNPTAFYLCATQQGSADTQYFGPGTRLTVL.

The chain recombines TRBV19 with TRBJ1-5; no clear D. The CDR3 consists of 13 residues. CDR1 is LNHDA and CDR2 is SQIVND in the germline V gene (reference sequence). Trimming took 4 bases from V and 3 from J, leaving 7 bases between them. CDR3 sequence: CASSKRDNQPQHF. The CDR3 nucleotides are TGTGCCAGTAGTAAACGGGACAATCAGCCCCAGCATTTT.

This CDR3 is CASSPPLTTDTGELFF. As DNA, the CDR3 is TGCGCCAGCAGCCCACCCCTCACCACGGACACCGGGGAGCTGTTTTTT. The gene calls are TRBV5-1 and TRBJ2-2; D is unresolved. CDR3 length: 16 residues. The V gene lost 4 bases and the J gene lost 3 bases, with 16 bases spanning the gap. Germline CDR1 and CDR2: SGHRS and YFSETQ.

The V and J genes are TRBV29-1 and TRBJ2-3; 11 bases match TRBD1. The CDR3 contains 14 residues. Germline CDR1 SQVTM, CDR2 ANQGSEA. J was trimmed by 5 bases and V by 2 bases; bases with no gene match: 3. The CDR3 is CSVEPGQGGDTQYF. The CDR3 DNA reads TGCAGCGTTGAACCGGGACAGGGGGGAGATACGCAGTATTTT.

The chain couples TRBV18 to TRBJ2-7; no reliable D call. Germline CDR1 is KGHSH and CDR2 is LQKENI. Trimming took off 3 bases at V and 5 bases at J, with 14 bases between the two ends. This CDR3 contains 14 residues. The DNA of the CDR3 is TGTGCCAGCTCACCGGCGGCAGTTACGGACGAGCAGTACTTC. Translating gives CASSPAAVTDEQYF.

V gene TRBV19 combines with J gene TRBJ2-1, with 7 bases identical to TRBD1. CDR3 size: 15 residues. V gave up 4 bases and J gave up 3 bases; unmatched junction bases: 6. Germline values: CDR1 LNHDA, CDR2 SQIVND (reference sequence). In DNA, the CDR3 is TGTGCCAGTAGTAAACAGGGGAGTAGCTACAATGAGCAGTTCTTC. It codes for CASSKQGSSYNEQFF.

The CDR3 loop reads CASSMPDRSNQPQHF. As DNA, the CDR3 is TGTGCCAGTAGTATGCCGGACAGAAGCAATCAGCCCCAGCATTTT. The V and J genes are TRBV19 and TRBJ1-5; TRBD1 is a possible D gene (6 bases). In germline, CDR1 is LNHDA, CDR2 SQIVND (reference sequence). The CDR3 loop spans 15 amino acids. Trimming removed 3 bases at V and 1 base at J, with 10 bases between.

The chain combines TRBV7-8 with TRBJ2-1; maybe TRBD1 (6 bases). Germline assignment: CDR1 SGHVS and CDR2 FQNEAQ. This CDR3 comprises 15 residues. The V and J ends lost 5 bases and 2 bases respectively, with 13 bases between them. Here the CDR3 DNA reads TGTGCCAGCAGCGAAAACAGGGTTCCCTACAATGAGCAGTTCTTC. Protein: CASSENRVPYNEQFF.

This chain uses TRBV6-2 or TRBV6-3 with TRBJ2-7; D is unresolved. The V end lost 6 bases, the J end lost 2 bases, and 14 bases lay between the germline ends. CDR3 length: 14 residues. Per the germline V gene, CDR1 is MNHEY and CDR2 is SVGEGT. DNA of the CDR3: TGTGCCAGCAGCCCCGTCCTAGAAACCTACGAGCAGTACTTC. Translation: CASSPVLETYEQYF.